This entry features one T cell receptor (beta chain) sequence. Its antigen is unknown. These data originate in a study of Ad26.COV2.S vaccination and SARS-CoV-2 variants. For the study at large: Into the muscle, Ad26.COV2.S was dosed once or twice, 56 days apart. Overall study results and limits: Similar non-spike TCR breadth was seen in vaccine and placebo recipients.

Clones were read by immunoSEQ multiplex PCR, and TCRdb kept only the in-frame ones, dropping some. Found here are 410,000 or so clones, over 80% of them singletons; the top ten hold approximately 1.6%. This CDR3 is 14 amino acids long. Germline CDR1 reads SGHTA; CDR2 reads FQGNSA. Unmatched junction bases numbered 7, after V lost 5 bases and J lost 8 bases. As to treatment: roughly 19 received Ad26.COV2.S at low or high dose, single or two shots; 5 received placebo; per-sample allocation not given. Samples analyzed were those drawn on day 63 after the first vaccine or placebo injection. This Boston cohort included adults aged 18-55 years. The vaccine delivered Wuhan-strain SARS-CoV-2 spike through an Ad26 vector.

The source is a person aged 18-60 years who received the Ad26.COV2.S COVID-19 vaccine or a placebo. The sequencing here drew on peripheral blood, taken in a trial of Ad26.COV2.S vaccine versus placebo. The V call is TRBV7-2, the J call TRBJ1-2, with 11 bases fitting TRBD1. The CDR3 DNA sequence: TGTGCCAGCAGCCATGGGGGACAGGGGGAAGGCTACACCTTC. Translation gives CASSHGGQGEGYTF.